In its sample, the clone carrying this TCR beta chain was seen many times. Its antigen remains unknown. The sample comes from a study of T cells in Graves' hyperthyroidism and ophthalmopathy. With duration under 3 months, ophthalmopathy was active: Clinical Activity Score at least 3, NOSPECS at least 4. Diagnoses were made from clinical symptoms, serum measures (thyroxine and TRAb), thyroid ultrasound and orbital computed tomography. The investigators amplified TCR beta CDR3 regions from RNA transcripts. A set of HTBI primers served as the primers for a first-round RT-PCR of the TCR CDR3. TCRdb itself ran the multiplex PCR reads through MiXCR, one entry per CDR3 protein. The sample carries about 500,000 distinct CDR3 sequences, about 15% recorded once. Trimming removed 0 bases from V and 0 bases from J, with 9 bases in between. The CDR3 length is 14 residues. The germline V gene encodes CDR1 DFQATT and CDR2 SNEGSKA (reference sequence).

General observations from the study: Ophthalmopathy was told apart from stable hyperthyroidism by a 13 V-J model. Most thyroid clonotypes that were expanded above 0.001 also turned up in blood.

This TCR came from a woman aged 30 to 39 with Graves' ophthalmopathy. The gene calls are TRBV20-1 and TRBJ2-7; D remains ambiguous. Sequencing was carried out using blood. In DNA, the CDR3 is TGCAGTGCTAGAGAATTAGTCCACTCCTACGAGCAGTACTTC. Translated, it gives CSARELVHSYEQYF.